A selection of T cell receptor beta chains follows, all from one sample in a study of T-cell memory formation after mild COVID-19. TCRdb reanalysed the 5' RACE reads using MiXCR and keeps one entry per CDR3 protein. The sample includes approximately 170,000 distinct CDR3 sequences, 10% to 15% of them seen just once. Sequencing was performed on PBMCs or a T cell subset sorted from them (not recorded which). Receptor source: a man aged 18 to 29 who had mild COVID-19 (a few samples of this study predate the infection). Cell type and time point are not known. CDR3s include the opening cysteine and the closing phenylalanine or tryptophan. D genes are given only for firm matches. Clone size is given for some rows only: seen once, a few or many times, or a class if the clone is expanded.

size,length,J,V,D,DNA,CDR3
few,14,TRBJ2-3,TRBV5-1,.,TGCGCCAGCAGCCCGGGGCAGGGGAGAGATACGCAGTATTTT,CASSPGQGRDTQYF
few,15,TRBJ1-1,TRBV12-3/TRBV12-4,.,TGTGCCAGCAGTGCCAACAGGGCGTGGGGCGCTGAAGCTTTCTTT,CASSANRAWGAEAFF
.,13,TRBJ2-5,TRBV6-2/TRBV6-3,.,TGTGCCAGCAGGCTGATAGCGCGAGAGACCCAGTACTTC,CASRLIARETQYF
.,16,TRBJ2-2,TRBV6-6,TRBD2,TGTGCCAGCAGTTCCTCGGGGGGGCGGGACACCGGGGAGCTGTTTTTT,CASSSSGGRDTGELFF
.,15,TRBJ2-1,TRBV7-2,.,TGTGCCAGCACCATCAGGGAGAGCTCCTACAATGAGCAGTTCTTC,CASTIRESSYNEQFF
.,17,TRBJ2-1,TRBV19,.,TGTGCCAGTAGTATCAGAACCGCGGGTAGAATCTACAATGAGCAGTTCTTC,CASSIRTAGRIYNEQFF
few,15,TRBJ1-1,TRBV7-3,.,TGTGCCAGCAGCTTAATAGGGGGGGGCCCTACTGAAGCTTTCTTT,CASSLIGGGPTEAFF
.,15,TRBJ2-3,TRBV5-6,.,TGTGCCAGCAAGGTGCGGGGACCCGGCACAGATACGCAGTATTTT,CASKVRGPGTDTQYF
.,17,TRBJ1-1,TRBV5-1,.,TGCGCCAGCAGCTTCCAAGGAACAAAACAGGGACCGGGGTCGACTTTCTTT,CASSFQGTKQGPGSTFF
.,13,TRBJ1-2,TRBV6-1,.,TGTGCCAGCAGTGAAGCAGGAGAGGGAGGCTACACCTTC,CASSEAGEGGYTF
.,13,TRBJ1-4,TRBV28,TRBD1,TGTGCCAGCAGAATACAGGGGAATGAAAAACTGTTTTTT,CASRIQGNEKLFF
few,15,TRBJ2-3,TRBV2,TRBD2,TGTGCCAGCAGTGAACGCGGGGGGCCCCCAGATACGCAGTATTTT,CASSERGGPPDTQYF
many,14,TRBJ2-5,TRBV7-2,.,TGTGCCAGCAGCCCTGGCGAGGTTCGGGAGACCCAGTACTTC,CASSPGEVRETQYF
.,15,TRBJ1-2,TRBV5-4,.,TGTGCCAGCAGCCTGATCGCCGGGGGTGGGCATGGCTACACCTTC,CASSLIAGGGHGYTF
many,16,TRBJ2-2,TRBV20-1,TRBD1,TGCAGTGCTAGAGATGCCGGGACAGGGCCCACCGGGGAGCTGTTTTTT,CSARDAGTGPTGELFF
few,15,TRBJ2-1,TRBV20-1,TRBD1,TGCAGTGCAGAAAGGACAGGGCAATTCAGTGGGGAGCAGTTCTTC,CSAERTGQFSGEQFF
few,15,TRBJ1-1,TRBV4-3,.,TGCGCCAGCAGCCAAGAGGGTGTAATGAACACTGAAGCTTTCTTT,CASSQEGVMNTEAFF
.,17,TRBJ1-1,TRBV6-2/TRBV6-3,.,TGTGCCAGCAGTTACGGGTCGGGCAGGACCATGAACACTGAAGCTTTCTTT,CASSYGSGRTMNTEAFF
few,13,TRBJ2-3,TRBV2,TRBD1,TGTGCCAGCGGACAGGGGGCCGGTGATACGCAGTATTTT,CASGQGAGDTQYF
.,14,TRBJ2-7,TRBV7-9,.,TGTGCCAGCAGCTTAGTCGCACGGTCCTACGAGCAGTACTTC,CASSLVARSYEQYF
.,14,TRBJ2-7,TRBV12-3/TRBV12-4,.,TGTGCCAGCAGCCGACAGGACCGTTCCTACGAGCAGTACTTC,CASSRQDRSYEQYF
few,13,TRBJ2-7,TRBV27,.,TGTGCCAGCAGGGAGGACCCCACCTACGAGCAGTACTTC,CASREDPTYEQYF
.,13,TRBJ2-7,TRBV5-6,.,TGTGCCAGCAGCTTTGGAGACTCCTACGAGCAGTACTTC,CASSFGDSYEQYF
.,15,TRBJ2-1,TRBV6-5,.,TGTGCCAGCAGTTACTCTTGGACGCCATTCAATGAGCAGTTCTTC,CASSYSWTPFNEQFF
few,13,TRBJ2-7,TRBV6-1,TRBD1,TGTGCCAGCGCTGTGGACAGGGGAAACGAGCAGTACTTC,CASAVDRGNEQYF
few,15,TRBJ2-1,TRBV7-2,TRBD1,TGTGCCAGCACCCCTCAGGGGGCAATCTACAATGAGCAGTTCTTC,CASTPQGAIYNEQFF
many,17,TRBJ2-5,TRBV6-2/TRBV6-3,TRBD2,TGTGCCAGCAGTTACTCGGAGACTAGCGGGGTTTTAGAGACCCAGTACTTC,CASSYSETSGVLETQYF
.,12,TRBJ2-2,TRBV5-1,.,TGCGCCAGCAGCTTGCTACCCGGGGAGCTGTTTTTT,CASSLLPGELFF
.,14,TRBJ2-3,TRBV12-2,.,TGTGCAAGTCGCTTAGAGACCCCCCCAGATACGCAGTATTTT,CASRLETPPDTQYF
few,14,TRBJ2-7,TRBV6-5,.,TGTGCCAGCAGGAAGGAGGGTTTTGCGTCCGAGCAGTACTTC,CASRKEGFASEQYF
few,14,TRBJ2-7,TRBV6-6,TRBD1,TGTGCCAGCAGTTACTCACAGGGGACCTCCGAGCAGTACTTC,CASSYSQGTSEQYF
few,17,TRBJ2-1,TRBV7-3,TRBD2,TGTGCCAGCAGCTTAACGGTGGCTAGCGGGGGGGCCAATGAGCAGTTCTTC,CASSLTVASGGANEQFF
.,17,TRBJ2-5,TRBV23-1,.,TGCGCCAGCAGTCAATCTTGGGGGCCTGAGGTAAAAGAGACCCAGTACTTC,CASSQSWGPEVKETQYF
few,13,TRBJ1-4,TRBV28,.,TGTGCCAGCAGGGACAGTACTAATGAAAAACTGTTTTTT,CASRDSTNEKLFF
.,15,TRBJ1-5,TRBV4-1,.,TGCGCCAGCAGCCGGGGATGGGACGTTAATCAGCCCCAGCATTTT,CASSRGWDVNQPQHF
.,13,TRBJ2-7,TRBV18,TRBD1,TGTGCCAGCTCACCAGGGGCCAGGGGGGAGCAGTACTTC,CASSPGARGEQYF
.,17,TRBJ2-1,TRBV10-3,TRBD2,TGTGCCATCAGTGAGCAACTAGCGGGGGGTACATACAATGAGCAGTTCTTC,CAISEQLAGGTYNEQFF
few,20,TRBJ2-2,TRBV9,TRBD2,TGTGCCAGCAGCGCGACCCCACTAGCGGGGGTTACCGCGAACACCGGGGAGCTGTTTTTT,CASSATPLAGVTANTGELFF
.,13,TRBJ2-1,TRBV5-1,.,TGCGCCAGCAGCTTGGACCCCTGGAATGAGCAGTTCTTC,CASSLDPWNEQFF
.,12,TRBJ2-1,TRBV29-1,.,TGCAGCGTTGAACCCTGGAACAATGAGCAGTTCTTC,CSVEPWNNEQFF
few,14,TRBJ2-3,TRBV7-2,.,TGTGCCAGCAGCTTAACGGAGGTCGCAGATACGCAGTATTTT,CASSLTEVADTQYF
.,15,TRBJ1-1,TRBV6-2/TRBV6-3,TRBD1,TGTGCCAGCAACCCCCCGGGGACAGCGAACACTGAAGCTTTCTTT,CASNPPGTANTEAFF
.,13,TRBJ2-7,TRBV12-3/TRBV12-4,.,TGTGCCAGCAGTGCGCCGGGGGTTGGAGAGCAGTACTTC,CASSAPGVGEQYF